This T cell receptor (beta chain) was profiled in a study of cytomegalovirus exposure and HLA in healthy donors. Both 60 Vbeta primers and 13 Jbeta primers went into the PCR. Generated by immunoSEQ multiplex PCR, the TCRdb table keeps only in-frame clones and is missing some. The sample holds around 100,000 clones, more than 75% seen once. Trimming stripped 7 bases from V and 6 bases from J, with 8 bases between. CDR3 length equals 11 residues. The germline V gene has CDR1 MDHEN and CDR2 SYDVKM. As to this clone: Its antigen is currently unknown.

Whole-study findings and limits: The study had only CMV serostatus as immune exposure information. Follow-up analysis seemed to connect common viral pathogens with several of the most significant clusters identified.

The source is a woman younger than 30 in good health and CMV-seropositive. The rearrangement joins TRBV28 to TRBJ2-3; the D gene is possibly TRBD1 (5 bases). Sequencing was performed on PBMCs. The CDR3 here is CASIRGDTQYF. Written as DNA, the CDR3 is TGTGCCAGCATTAGGGGTGATACGCAGTATTTT.